This record looks at one T cell receptor beta chain sequence and its context. Clones were sequenced by immunoSEQ multiplex PCR, and TCRdb holds only the in-frame ones, with some missing. The table lists about 140,000 clones, under 85% of them singletons. The data stem from a study of blood T cell repertoires in COVID-19. The germline gives CDR1 SGHNT, CDR2 YYREEE (reference sequence). V lost 0 bases and J lost 3, with 9 bases in between. The CDR3 has 14 residues. The TCR originated in a woman older than 75 in a cohort sampled during active or convalescent COVID-19. V and J are TRBV5-4 and TRBJ1-2; D might be TRBD1 (6 bases). The specimen sequenced was peripheral blood. Written as DNA, the CDR3 is TGTGCCAGCAGCTTGGACAGGGTCGACTATGGCTACACCTTC. Translating gives CASSLDRVDYGYTF. The variable domain in full, with the rest retrieved from reference TRBV5-4 and TRBJ1-2, is ETGVTQSPTHLIKTRGQQVTLRCSSQSGHNTVSWYQQALGQGPQFIFQYYREEENGRGNFPPRFSGLQFPNYSSELNVNALELDDSALYLCASSLDRVDYGYTFGSGTRLTVV.